A single sample gave rise to the 4 T cell receptor beta chains below, sequenced in a study of cytomegalovirus exposure and HLA in healthy donors. PCR was performed using 60 Vbeta and 13 Jbeta primers. Data came from immunoSEQ multiplex PCR; TCRdb stores just in-frame clones and leaves some out. The data contain fewer than 200,000 clones, approximately 75% of them seen just once; the ten biggest clones take up approximately 3.7%. Sequencing input: PBMCs. The receptors here all came from a man aged 25 to 40 in good health and CMV-seropositive.

This chain connects TRBV19 to TRBJ2-3; D gene uncertain. Trimming shortened V by 4 bases and J by 6 bases, and 8 bases separated the two germline ends. The germline V gene encodes CDR1 LNHDA and CDR2 SQIVND (reference sequence). The CDR3 contains 12 residues. The CDR3 sequence: CASSTRLDTQYF. In nucleotides, the CDR3 is TGTGCCAGTAGTACCCGTTTGGATACGCAGTATTTT.

The chain has TRBV7-8 and TRBJ2-1; 15 bases match TRBD2. V lost 5 bases and J lost 0; bases outside the gene matches: 5. CDR1 is SGHVS, CDR2 FQNEAQ, per germline. The CDR3 loop spans 18 amino acids. CDR3 sequence (DNA): TGTGCCAGCAGCCTAGGGACTAGCGGGGGGCACTCCTACAATGAGCAGTTCTTC. It encodes CASSLGTSGGHSYNEQFF. Drawing the rest from reference TRBV7-8 and TRBJ2-1, the complete variable domain is GAGVSQSPRYKVAKRGQDVALRCDPISGHVSLFWYQQALGQGPEFLTYFQNEAQLDKSGLPSDRFFAERPEGSVSTLKIQRTQQEDSAVYLCASSLGTSGGHSYNEQFFGPGTRLTVL.

The chain carries TRBV11-1 and TRBJ1-4, with 11 bases aligning to TRBD1. Germline V gene lookup returns CDR1 SGHAT and CDR2 FQDESV (reference sequence). This CDR3 contains 16 residues. V dropped 5 bases and J dropped 0; count of bases not matched to a gene: 2. This CDR3 reads CASSRDRGSTNEKLFF. Here the CDR3 DNA reads TGTGCCAGCAGCCGGGACAGGGGGTCAACTAATGAAAAACTGTTTTTT.

The sample holds one count of this clone. The sample contains more than one DNA sequence encoding this CDR3. The V call is TRBV30, the J call TRBJ2-7; D unclear. V was shortened by 2 bases and J by 1 base, with 3 bases between the two germline ends. Germline V CDR1 and CDR2: GTSNPN, SVGIG (reference sequence). The CDR3 has 11 residues. CDR3 residues: CAWSPSYEQYF. DNA for the CDR3: TGTGCCTGGAGTCCATCCTACGAGCAGTACTTC.